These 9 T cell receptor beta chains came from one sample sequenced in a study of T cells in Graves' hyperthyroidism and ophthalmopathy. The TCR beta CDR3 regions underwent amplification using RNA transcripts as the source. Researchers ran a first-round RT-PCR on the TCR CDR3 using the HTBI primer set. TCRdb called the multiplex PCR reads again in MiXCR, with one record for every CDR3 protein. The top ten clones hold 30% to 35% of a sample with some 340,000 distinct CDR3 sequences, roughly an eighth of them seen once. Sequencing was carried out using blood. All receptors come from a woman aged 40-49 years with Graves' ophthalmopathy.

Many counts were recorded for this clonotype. The CDR3 nucleotides are TGTGCCAGCAGCTTCGGGATTTACACTGAAGCTTTCTTT. This translates into CASSFGIYTEAFF. The rearrangement uses TRBV11-2 and TRBJ1-1; D not resolved. Trimming removed 3 bases at V and 3 bases at J, with 8 bases between. CDR3 length equals 13 residues. Germline CDR1 is SGHAT and CDR2 is FQNNGV.

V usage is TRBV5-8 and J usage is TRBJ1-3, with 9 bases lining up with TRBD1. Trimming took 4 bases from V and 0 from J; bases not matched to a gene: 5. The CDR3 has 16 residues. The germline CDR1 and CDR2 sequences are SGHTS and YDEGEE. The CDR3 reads CASSIGQGISGNTIYF. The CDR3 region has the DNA TGTGCCAGCAGCATCGGACAGGGGATCTCTGGAAACACCATATATTTT.

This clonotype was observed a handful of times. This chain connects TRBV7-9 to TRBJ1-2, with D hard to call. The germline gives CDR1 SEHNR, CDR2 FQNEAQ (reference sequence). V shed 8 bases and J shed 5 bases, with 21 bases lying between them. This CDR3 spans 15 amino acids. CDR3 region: CASSEWQVLDYGYTF. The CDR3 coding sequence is TGTGCCAGCTCCGAATGGCAGGTACTAGATTATGGCTACACCTTC.

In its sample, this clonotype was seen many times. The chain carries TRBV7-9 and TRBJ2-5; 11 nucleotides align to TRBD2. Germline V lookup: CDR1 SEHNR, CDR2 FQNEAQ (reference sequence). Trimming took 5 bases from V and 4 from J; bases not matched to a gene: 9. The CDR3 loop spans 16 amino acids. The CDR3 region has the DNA TGTGCCAGCAGCGCACAACTAGCGGGAGTGGGAGAGACCCAGTACTTC. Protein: CASSAQLAGVGETQYF.

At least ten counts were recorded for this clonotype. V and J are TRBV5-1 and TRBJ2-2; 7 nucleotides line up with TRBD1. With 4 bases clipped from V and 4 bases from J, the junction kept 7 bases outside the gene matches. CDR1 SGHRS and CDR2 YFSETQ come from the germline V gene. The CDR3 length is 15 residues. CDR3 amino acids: CASSQSGGSTGELFF. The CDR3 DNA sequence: TGCGCCAGCAGCCAATCAGGGGGAAGCACCGGGGAGCTGTTTTTT.

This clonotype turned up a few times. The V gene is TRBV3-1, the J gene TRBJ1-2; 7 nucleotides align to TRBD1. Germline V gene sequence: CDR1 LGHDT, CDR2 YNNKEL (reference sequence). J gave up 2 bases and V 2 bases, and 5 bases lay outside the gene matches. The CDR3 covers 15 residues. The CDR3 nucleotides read TGTGCCAGCAGCCAAACGCCGGGACAGAACTATGGCTACACCTTC. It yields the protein CASSQTPGQNYGYTF.

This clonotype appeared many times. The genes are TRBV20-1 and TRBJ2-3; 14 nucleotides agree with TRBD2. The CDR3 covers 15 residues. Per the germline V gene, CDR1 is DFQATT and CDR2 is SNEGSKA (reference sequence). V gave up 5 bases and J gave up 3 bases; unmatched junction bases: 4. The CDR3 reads CSAGGTSGRTDTQYF. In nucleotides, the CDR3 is TGCAGTGCTGGGGGGACTAGCGGGAGAACAGATACGCAGTATTTT.

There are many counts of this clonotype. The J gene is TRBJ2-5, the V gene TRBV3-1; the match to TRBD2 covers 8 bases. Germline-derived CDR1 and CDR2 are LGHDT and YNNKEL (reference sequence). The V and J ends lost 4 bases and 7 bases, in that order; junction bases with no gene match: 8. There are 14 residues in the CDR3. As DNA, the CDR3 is TGTGCCAGCAGCCTACTAGCGGACGGCGGGACCCAGTACTTC. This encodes CASSLLADGGTQYF.

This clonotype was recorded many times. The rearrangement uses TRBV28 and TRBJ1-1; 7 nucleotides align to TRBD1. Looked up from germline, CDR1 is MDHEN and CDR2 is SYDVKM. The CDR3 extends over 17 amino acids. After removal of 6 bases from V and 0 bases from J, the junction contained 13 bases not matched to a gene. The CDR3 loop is CASSPGDSIALNTEAFF. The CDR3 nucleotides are TGTGCCAGCAGCCCGGGGGACAGTATTGCGCTGAACACTGAAGCTTTCTTT.